These 25 T cell receptor beta chains share one sample of origin, sequenced in a study of human T cells and chemical hapten exposure. Time point denoted: patch test 2, 6 weeks after DPC sensitization. The treatment denotes: therapeutic diphenylcyclopropenone sensitization with weekly scalp DPC. TCRdb itself ran the RACE reads through MiXCR, one entry per CDR3 protein. The sample has some 57,000 distinct CDR3 sequences, around 9.5% seen once. The material sequenced was whole blood, taken in connection with sensitization to the hapten diphenylcyclopropenone (DPC). Receptors were obtained from a woman in her forties or fifties with alopecia areata. Some clones in this sample may be carry-over from other donors' samples.

In its sample, this clonotype was seen many times. The genes are TRBV7-9 and TRBJ1-5; D perhaps matches TRBD1 (5 bases). The CDR3 extends over 15 amino acids. Looked up from germline, CDR1 is SEHNR and CDR2 is FQNEAQ (reference sequence). With 5 bases removed from V and 1 base from J, the gap between germline ends came to 12 bases. CDR3 coding DNA: TGTGCCAGCAGCCTAACTGGGGGGAGCAATCAGCCCCAGCATTTT. This gives the protein CASSLTGGSNQPQHF. Combining the CDR3 with reference TRBV7-9 and TRBJ1-5 gives the whole variable domain DTGVSQNPRHKITKRGQNVTFRCDPISEHNRLYWYRQTLGQGPEFLTYFQNEAQLEKSRLLSDRFSAERPKGSFSTLEIQRTEQGDSAMYLCASSLTGGSNQPQHFGDGTRLSIL.

This clonotype has at least ten counts. V usage is TRBV6-1 and J usage is TRBJ1-3; 7 bases fit TRBD1. CDR1 and CDR2 from the germline V gene are MNHNS and SASEGT. J gave up 0 bases and V 8 bases, and 10 bases lay outside the gene matches. The CDR3 runs 16 residues. CDR3 coding DNA: TGTGCCAGCTGGCCCCCGACAGGGAGCTCTGGAAACACCATATATTTT. It is translated as CASWPPTGSSGNTIYF.

The sample holds many counts of this clonotype. The J gene is TRBJ1-2, the V gene TRBV4-3, with TRBD1 as a possible D gene (5 bases). Trimming took 4 bases from V and 6 from J, leaving 18 bases between them. The length of the CDR3 is 15 residues. Looked up from germline, CDR1 is LGHNA and CDR2 is YSLEER. The DNA of the CDR3 is TGCGCCAGCAGCCCAGCTGGGGCGGGGGAGCATGGCTACACCTTC. Translated, it gives CASSPAGAGEHGYTF.

The rearrangement joins TRBV3-1 to TRBJ2-7; D not resolved. The CDR3 sequence is 14 residues long. Germline values: CDR1 LGHDT, CDR2 YNNKEL (reference sequence). Trimming removed 5 bases at V and 2 bases at J, with 13 bases between. CDR3 residues: CASSSSPVTYEQYF. The CDR3 DNA reads TGTGCCAGCAGCTCTTCGCCAGTGACCTACGAGCAGTACTTC.

This clonotype was seen at least ten times. The rearrangement joins TRBV6-1 to TRBJ1-5; D perhaps matches TRBD1 (5 bases). Germline CDR1 MNHNS, CDR2 SASEGT. V dropped 6 bases and J dropped 0 bases, with 12 bases sitting between them. The CDR3 is made up of 15 amino acids. The CDR3 loop is CASRGTDYSNQPQHF. The CDR3 nucleotides are TGTGCCAGCAGGGGGACGGATTATAGCAATCAGCCCCAGCATTTT.

The DNA of the CDR3 is TGCAGTGCCATCCGGGACAGGGGGACTGAAGCTTTCTTT. Translating it yields CSAIRDRGTEAFF. V usage is TRBV20-1 and J usage is TRBJ1-1; 11 bases are shared with TRBD1. Per germline, CDR1 DFQATT and CDR2 SNEGSKA (reference sequence). V was clipped by 6 bases and J by 5 bases; unmatched bases: 5. The CDR3 sequence is 13 residues long.

This clonotype has a count of ten or more. The gene calls are TRBV29-1 and TRBJ1-1, with TRBD1 as a possible D gene (5 bases). V was trimmed by 8 bases and J by 10 bases, leaving 20 bases between them. Germline assignment: CDR1 SQVTM and CDR2 ANQGSEA. This CDR3 is built from 12 residues. The CDR3 coding sequence is TGCAGCTTGCGCCGGGGGACTTCAACAGCTTTCTTT. Amino acid sequence: CSLRRGTSTAFF.

This clonotype has at least ten counts. V gene TRBV20-1 combines with J gene TRBJ1-6; D is uncertain. V was trimmed by 0 bases and J by 5 bases, leaving 20 bases between them. Germline assignment: CDR1 DFQATT and CDR2 SNEGSKA (reference sequence). This CDR3 contains 18 residues. CDR3: CSARDPVASLRNNSPLHF. In DNA, the CDR3 is TGCAGTGCTAGAGATCCGGTTGCCTCCCTTAGAAATAATTCACCCCTCCACTTT.

The gene calls are TRBV6-2 or TRBV6-3 and TRBJ2-3; D remains unclear. The CDR3 is 10 residues long. The germline V gene encodes CDR1 MNHEY and CDR2 SVGEGT. V was trimmed by 6 bases and J by 5 bases, leaving 3 bases between them. CDR3 loop: CASRGDTQYF. The DNA of the CDR3 is TGTGCCAGCAGAGGAGATACGCAGTATTTT.

This chain links TRBV20-1 with TRBJ1-5; TRBD1 matches 12 bases. The CDR3 length is 15 residues. V was clipped by 6 bases and J by 7 bases; unmatched bases: 10. Per the germline V gene, CDR1 is DFQATT and CDR2 is SNEGSKA (reference sequence). Written as DNA, the CDR3 is TGCAGTGCAGGCCCGGGACAGGGGGCTCGACAGCCCCAGCATTTT. Translated: CSAGPGQGARQPQHF.

This clonotype was counted a few times. The V call is TRBV10-1, the J call TRBJ1-1; 7 bases are a match to TRBD1. The CDR3 is made up of 15 amino acids. J lost 4 bases, V lost 5 bases, and 10 bases had no gene match. Germline V gene sequence: CDR1 WNHNN, CDR2 SYGVQD (reference sequence). CDR3 DNA sequence: TGCGCCAGCAGTCTCGAGCAGACAGGGCCCACTGAAGCTTTCTTT. Its protein product is CASSLEQTGPTEAFF.

The chain joins TRBV4-3 to TRBJ1-5; the D is unclear. Germline-derived CDR1 and CDR2 are LGHNA and YSLEER. V gave up 0 bases and J gave up 5 bases, with 5 bases separating them. The CDR3 consists of 13 residues. CDR3 bases: TGCGCCAGCAGCCAAGACGTAGATCAGCCCCAGCATTTT. Translation: CASSQDVDQPQHF.

This clonotype was recorded a few times. The gene calls are TRBV25-1 and TRBJ2-7; 9 bases are shared with TRBD1. Trimming removed 5 bases from V and 5 bases from J; junction bases left unmatched: 10. The V gene's germline CDR1 is MGHDK and CDR2 SYGVNS. The CDR3 loop spans 15 amino acids. The CDR3 region is CASSTPGQGSDEQYF. In DNA, the CDR3 is TGTGCCAGCAGTACACCGGGACAGGGTAGCGACGAGCAGTACTTC.

This clonotype was seen a few times. This chain connects TRBV29-1 to TRBJ2-7, with D hard to call. V was pared by 5 bases and J by 3 bases, with 11 bases between. The CDR3 length is 12 residues. Germline V lookup: CDR1 SQVTM, CDR2 ANQGSEA. The CDR3 nucleotides read TGCAGCGTTTCCCCGCGGAGCTACGAGCAGTACTTC. Protein sequence: CSVSPRSYEQYF.

V usage is TRBV10-2 and J usage is TRBJ1-6, with D possibly matching TRBD1 (5 bases). Germline values: CDR1 WSHSY, CDR2 SAAADI. V was cut by 7 bases and J by 3 bases, with 16 bases left in between. The CDR3 has 16 amino acids. This CDR3 reads CASTPQGSRYNSPLHF. CDR3 DNA sequence: TGCGCCAGCACTCCCCAGGGATCCCGCTATAATTCACCCCTCCACTTT.

At least ten counts were recorded for this clonotype. The chain employs TRBV18 and TRBJ1-1; D unclear. The CDR3 runs 13 residues. Germline assignment: CDR1 KGHSH and CDR2 LQKENI. V was shortened by 4 bases and J by 3 bases, with 9 bases between the two germline ends. The CDR3 DNA sequence: TGTGCCAGCTCACGGCAGGATGACACTGAAGCTTTCTTT. As protein: CASSRQDDTEAFF.

This clonotype was observed a few times. The chain is built from TRBV19 and TRBJ1-5; D is unclear. Per germline, CDR1 LNHDA and CDR2 SQIVND (reference sequence). This CDR3 contains 13 residues. V shed 0 bases and J shed 2 bases, with 2 bases lying between them. The CDR3 loop reads CASSIEGNQPQHF. For the CDR3, the DNA is TGTGCCAGTAGTATAGAAGGCAATCAGCCCCAGCATTTT.

This clonotype was observed many times. The chain combines TRBV10-1 with TRBJ1-5; D perhaps matches TRBD1 (6 bases). The CDR3 is 15 residues long. Germline CDR1 WNHNN, CDR2 SYGVQD (reference sequence). Trimming left V 4 bases short and J 4 bases short, with 14 bases between. The CDR3 here is CASSADSRVNQPQHF. Here the CDR3 DNA reads TGCGCCAGCAGTGCGGACAGTAGAGTAAATCAGCCCCAGCATTTT.

The rearrangement links TRBV5-1 to TRBJ2-5, with D maybe TRBD1 (7 bases). This CDR3 has 16 amino acids. CDR1 and CDR2 from the germline V gene are SGHRS and YFSETQ. Trimming removed 0 bases from V and 6 bases from J, with 18 bases in between. The CDR3 loop is CASSLAARGEVQTQYF. DNA of the CDR3: TGCGCCAGCAGCTTGGCCGCCAGGGGGGAAGTTCAGACCCAGTACTTC.

Points on this clonotype: A junction end diverges from the germline sequence, so it may reflect a read error. CDR3 in amino acids: CVSSPEKETQYF. CDR3 DNA: TGCGTCAGCAGTCCCGAGAAAGAGACCCAGTACTTC. The chain links TRBV5-1 to TRBJ2-5; D not certain. The CDR3 extends over 12 amino acids. The germline V gene encodes CDR1 SGHRS and CDR2 YFSETQ.

This clonotype was detected only a few times. CDR3 bases: TGTGCCAGCAGGGATTCCTATAATTCACCCCTCCACTTT. Its translation is CASRDSYNSPLHF. This chain connects TRBV2 to TRBJ1-6; D gene uncertain. Germline V gene data show CDR1 as SNHLY and CDR2 as FYNNEI. The length of the CDR3 is 13 residues. V was trimmed by 6 bases and J by 1 base, leaving 4 bases between them.

The chain carries TRBV7-2 and TRBJ2-3; D uncertain. Germline loops: CDR1 SGHTA, CDR2 FQGNSA. Trimming removed 5 bases from V and 0 bases from J, with 12 bases in between. This CDR3 is built from 15 residues. CDR3 bases: TGTGCCAGCAGCCGTTGGCCTTCTAGCACAGATACGCAGTATTTT. It translates to CASSRWPSSTDTQYF.

The chain recombines TRBV2 with TRBJ1-5, with D unresolved. There are 12 residues in the CDR3. Deletions cut 2 bases from V and 9 bases from J, with 8 bases between. Germline CDR1 is SNHLY and CDR2 is FYNNEI. CDR3 DNA: TGTGCCAGCAGTGAAAGTTGGTGGCCCCAGCATTTT. Translated: CASSESWWPQHF.

CDR3 in DNA: TGTGCCAGCAGCCCCAGAGATAGCAATCAGCCCCAGCATTTT. Residues: CASSPRDSNQPQHF. This chain links TRBV3-1 with TRBJ1-5; D remains ambiguous. Germline assignment: CDR1 LGHDT and CDR2 YNNKEL (reference sequence). V was trimmed by 4 bases and J by 0 bases, leaving 7 bases between them. There are 14 residues in the CDR3.

The gene calls are TRBV18 and TRBJ1-1; 8 nucleotides agree with TRBD1. The junction had 11 bases not matched to a gene; V was cut back by 3 bases and J by 2 bases. This CDR3 contains 17 residues. Germline V gene sequence: CDR1 KGHSH, CDR2 LQKENI. CDR3 loop: CASSPGRGLFSNTEAFF. The CDR3 nucleotides read TGTGCCAGCTCACCTGGCAGGGGGCTGTTTTCCAACACTGAAGCTTTCTTT.